This TCR beta chain was found in a study of shared clonotypes between healthy human individuals. Overall study: Those who served as donors were two women and three men between the ages of 18 and 49. Study-level findings and limits: The naive CD4 repertoires of a handful of donors were compared, and 5% to 6.5% of clonotypes were shared.

Roughly 27,000 T cell genomes, or around 0.2 ug DNA, went into the sorted-subset replicate PCRs. Assay: immunoSEQ multiplex PCR; the TCRdb copy retains only in-frame clones and omits some. The sample holds over a million clones, approximately 68% seen once. This clone has just one count. Antigen specificity is unknown. Per the germline V gene, CDR1 is SGHRS and CDR2 is YFSETQ. The CDR3 sequence is 16 residues long. Deletions cut 2 bases from V and 6 bases from J, with 20 bases between. The receptor comes from a man aged 18 to 35 in good health. Input material: memory CD4+ T cells sorted from blood. Subset noted: CD45RA-negative fraction. The chain has TRBV5-1 and TRBJ1-1; weak D call: TRBD1 (5 bases). The CDR3 here is CASSLMAREGVAEAFF. CDR3 bases: TGCGCCAGCAGCTTAATGGCCAGGGAAGGAGTGGCTGAAGCTTTCTTT.